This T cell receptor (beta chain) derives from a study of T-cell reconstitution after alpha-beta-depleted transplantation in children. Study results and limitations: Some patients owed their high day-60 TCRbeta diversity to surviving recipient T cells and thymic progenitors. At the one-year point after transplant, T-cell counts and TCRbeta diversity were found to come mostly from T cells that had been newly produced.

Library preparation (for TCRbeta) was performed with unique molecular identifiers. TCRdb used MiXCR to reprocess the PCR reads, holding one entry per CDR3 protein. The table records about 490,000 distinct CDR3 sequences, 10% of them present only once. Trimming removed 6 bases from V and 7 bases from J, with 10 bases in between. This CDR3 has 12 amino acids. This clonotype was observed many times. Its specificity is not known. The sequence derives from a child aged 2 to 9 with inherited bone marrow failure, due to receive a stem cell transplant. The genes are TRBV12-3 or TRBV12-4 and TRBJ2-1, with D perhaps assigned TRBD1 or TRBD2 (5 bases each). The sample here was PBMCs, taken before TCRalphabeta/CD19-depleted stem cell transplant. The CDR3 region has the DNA TGTGCCAGCAGGGGGGTTGGGAATGAGCAGTTCTTC. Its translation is CASRGVGNEQFF.